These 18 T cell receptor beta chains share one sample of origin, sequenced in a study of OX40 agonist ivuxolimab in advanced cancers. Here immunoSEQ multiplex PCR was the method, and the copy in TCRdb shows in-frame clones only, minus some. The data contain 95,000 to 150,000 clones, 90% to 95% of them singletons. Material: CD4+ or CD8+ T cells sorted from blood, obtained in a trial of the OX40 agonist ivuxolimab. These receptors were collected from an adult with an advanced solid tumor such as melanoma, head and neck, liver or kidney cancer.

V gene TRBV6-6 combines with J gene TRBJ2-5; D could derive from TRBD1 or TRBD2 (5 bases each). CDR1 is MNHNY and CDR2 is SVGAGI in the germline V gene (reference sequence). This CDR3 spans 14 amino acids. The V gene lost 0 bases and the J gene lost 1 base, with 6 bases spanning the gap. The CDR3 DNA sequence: TGTGCCAGCAGTTACTCCGGGACCCAAGAGACCCAGTACTTC. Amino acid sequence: CASSYSGTQETQYF.

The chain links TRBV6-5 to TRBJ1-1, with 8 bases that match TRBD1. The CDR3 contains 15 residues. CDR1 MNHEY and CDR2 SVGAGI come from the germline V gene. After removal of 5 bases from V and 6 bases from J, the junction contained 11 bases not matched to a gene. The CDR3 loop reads CASSNYRGAGSEAFF. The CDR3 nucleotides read TGTGCCAGCAGTAATTACAGGGGGGCCGGCTCTGAAGCTTTCTTT.

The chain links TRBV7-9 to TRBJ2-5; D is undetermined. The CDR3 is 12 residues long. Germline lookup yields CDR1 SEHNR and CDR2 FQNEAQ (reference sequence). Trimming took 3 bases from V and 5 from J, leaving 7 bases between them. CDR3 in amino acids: CASSFPLETQYF. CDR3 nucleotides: TGTGCCAGCAGCTTTCCTCTGGAGACCCAGTACTTC.

CDR3 amino acids: CASSLGSARSTDTQYF. The CDR3 nucleotides read TGCGCCAGCAGCTTGGGGAGCGCCCGAAGCACAGATACGCAGTATTTT. The chain employs TRBV5-1 and TRBJ2-3; D is ambiguous. CDR3 length: 16 amino acids. Germline CDR1 reads SGHRS; CDR2 reads YFSETQ. V was trimmed by 0 bases and J by 0 bases, leaving 11 bases between them.

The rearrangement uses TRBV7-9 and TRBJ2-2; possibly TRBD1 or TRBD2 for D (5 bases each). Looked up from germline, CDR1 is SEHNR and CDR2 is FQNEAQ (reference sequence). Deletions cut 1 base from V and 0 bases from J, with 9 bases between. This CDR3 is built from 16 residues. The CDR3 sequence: CASSLGVGANTGELFF. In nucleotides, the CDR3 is TGTGCCAGCAGCTTAGGGGTGGGGGCGAACACCGGGGAGCTGTTTTTT.

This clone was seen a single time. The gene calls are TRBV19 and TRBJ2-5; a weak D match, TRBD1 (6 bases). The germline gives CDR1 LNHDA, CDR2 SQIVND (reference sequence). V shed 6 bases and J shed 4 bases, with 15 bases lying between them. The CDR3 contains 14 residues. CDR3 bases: TGTGCCAGTAGCGGACCTTACAGGGTAGAGACCCAGTACTTC. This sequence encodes CASSGPYRVETQYF.

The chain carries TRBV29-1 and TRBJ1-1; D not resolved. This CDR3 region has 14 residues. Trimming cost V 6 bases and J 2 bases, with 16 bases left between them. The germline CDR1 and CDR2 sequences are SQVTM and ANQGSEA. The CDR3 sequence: CSVGSGGSNTEAFF. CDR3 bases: TGCAGCGTGGGGTCAGGTGGTTCTAACACTGAAGCTTTCTTT.

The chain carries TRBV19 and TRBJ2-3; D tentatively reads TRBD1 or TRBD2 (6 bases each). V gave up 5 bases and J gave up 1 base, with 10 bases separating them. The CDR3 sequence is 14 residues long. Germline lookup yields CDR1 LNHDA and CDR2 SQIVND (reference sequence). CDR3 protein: CASSPGAGTDTQYF. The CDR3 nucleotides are TGTGCCAGTAGTCCGGGGGCCGGCACAGATACGCAGTATTTT.

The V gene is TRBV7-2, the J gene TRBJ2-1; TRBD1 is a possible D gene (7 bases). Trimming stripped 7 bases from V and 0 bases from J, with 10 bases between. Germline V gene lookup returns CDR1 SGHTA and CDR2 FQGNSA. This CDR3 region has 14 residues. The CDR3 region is CASNQGGSYNEQFF. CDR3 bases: TGTGCCAGCAACCAGGGGGGCTCCTACAATGAGCAGTTCTTC.

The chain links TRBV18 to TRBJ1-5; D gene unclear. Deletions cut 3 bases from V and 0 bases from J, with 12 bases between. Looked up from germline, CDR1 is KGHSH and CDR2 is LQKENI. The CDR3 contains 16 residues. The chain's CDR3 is CASSPDGLNSNQPQHF. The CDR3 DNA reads TGTGCCAGCTCACCGGACGGGTTGAATAGCAATCAGCCCCAGCATTTT.

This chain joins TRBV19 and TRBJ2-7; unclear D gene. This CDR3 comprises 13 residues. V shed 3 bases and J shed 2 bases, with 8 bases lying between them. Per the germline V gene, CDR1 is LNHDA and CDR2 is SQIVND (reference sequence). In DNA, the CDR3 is TGTGCCAGTAGTATGGACCGAGCCTACGAGCAGTACTTC. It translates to CASSMDRAYEQYF.

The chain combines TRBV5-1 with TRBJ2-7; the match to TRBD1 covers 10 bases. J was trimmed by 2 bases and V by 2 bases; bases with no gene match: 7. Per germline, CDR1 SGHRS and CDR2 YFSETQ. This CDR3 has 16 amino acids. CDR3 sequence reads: CASSLIAGTGAYEQYF. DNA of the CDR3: TGCGCCAGCAGCTTAATAGCCGGGACAGGGGCCTACGAGCAGTACTTC.

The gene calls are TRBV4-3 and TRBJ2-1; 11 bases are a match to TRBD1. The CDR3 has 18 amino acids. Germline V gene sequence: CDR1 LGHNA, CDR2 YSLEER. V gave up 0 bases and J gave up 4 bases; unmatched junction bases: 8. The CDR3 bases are TGCGCCAGCAGCCAAGATAGATATGGGACAGGGGGATACAATGAGCAGTTCTTC. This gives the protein CASSQDRYGTGGYNEQFF.

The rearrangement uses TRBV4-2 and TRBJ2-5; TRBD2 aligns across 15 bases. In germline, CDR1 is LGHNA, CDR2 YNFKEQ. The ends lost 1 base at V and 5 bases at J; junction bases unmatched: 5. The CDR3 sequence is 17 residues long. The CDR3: CASSQAGTSGGRETQYF. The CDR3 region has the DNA TGTGCCAGCAGCCAAGCGGGGACTAGCGGGGGGAGGGAGACCCAGTACTTC.

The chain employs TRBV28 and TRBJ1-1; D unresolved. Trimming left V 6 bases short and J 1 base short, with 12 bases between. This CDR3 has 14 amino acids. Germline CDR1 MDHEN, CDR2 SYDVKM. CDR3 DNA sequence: TGTGCCAGCAGAACCCCGGGAACGAACACTGAAGCTTTCTTT. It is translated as CASRTPGTNTEAFF.

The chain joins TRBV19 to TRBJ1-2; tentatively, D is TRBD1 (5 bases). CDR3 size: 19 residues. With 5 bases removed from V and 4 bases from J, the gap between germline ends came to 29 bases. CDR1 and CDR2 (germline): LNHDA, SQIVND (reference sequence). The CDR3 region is CASSFSTVSPRYELYGYTF. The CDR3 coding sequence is TGTGCCAGTAGTTTCTCGACAGTTTCGCCGCGATATGAGCTCTATGGCTACACCTTC.

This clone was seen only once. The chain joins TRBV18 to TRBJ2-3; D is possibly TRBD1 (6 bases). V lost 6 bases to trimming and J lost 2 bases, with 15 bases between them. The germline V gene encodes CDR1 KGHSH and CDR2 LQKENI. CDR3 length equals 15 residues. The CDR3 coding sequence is TGTGCCAGCTCGAACCTGGACAGAAACACAGATACGCAGTATTTT. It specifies CASSNLDRNTDTQYF. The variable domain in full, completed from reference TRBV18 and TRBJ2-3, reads NAGVMQNPRHLVRRRGQEARLRCSPMKGHSHVYWYRQLPEEGLKFMVYLQKENIIDESGMPKERFSAEFPKEGPSILRIQQVVRGDSAAYFCASSNLDRNTDTQYFGPGTRLTVL.

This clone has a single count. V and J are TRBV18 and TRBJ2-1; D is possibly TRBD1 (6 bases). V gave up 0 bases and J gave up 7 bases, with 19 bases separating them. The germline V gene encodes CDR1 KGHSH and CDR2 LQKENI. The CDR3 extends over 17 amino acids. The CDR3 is CASSPPSQGIKGNEQFF. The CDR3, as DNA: TGTGCCAGCTCACCACCGAGTCAGGGGATCAAAGGGAATGAGCAGTTCTTC.